Each of the 17 T cell receptor beta chains below was sequenced from the same sample in a study of cytomegalovirus exposure and HLA in healthy donors (dated by TCRdb to 2016 to 2017). The library was produced with the immunoSEQ multiplex PCR assay. For the multiplex PCR, a mixture combining 60 forward primers for TCR Vbeta segments and 13 reverse primers for TCR Jbeta segments was used. Imported from immuneACCESS, the table was reduced by TCRdb to in-frame sequences with V and J called. These copies leave out some clones; in studies compared against another copy, an unresolved V gene accounts for under half, and the cause of the remainder is not known. The sample profile shows under 150,000 clones; around 72% of them were found once. The top ten clones comprise about 1.7% of the sample. Material: PBMCs. Every receptor here comes from a woman in her 40s in good health and CMV-seronegative.

The chain combines TRBV29-1 with TRBJ1-2, with 9 bases aligning to TRBD1. The CDR3 runs to 13 residues. V dropped 3 bases and J dropped 4; count of bases not matched to a gene: 3. The germline V gene encodes CDR1 SQVTM and CDR2 ANQGSEA. CDR3 protein: CSVDLDRGYGYTF. For the CDR3, the DNA is TGCAGCGTTGACCTGGACAGGGGCTATGGCTACACCTTC.

Only one count was recorded for this clone. The rearrangement joins TRBV19 to TRBJ2-5, with 7 bases lining up with TRBD1. The CDR3 is made up of 13 amino acids. Germline-derived CDR1 and CDR2 are LNHDA and SQIVND (reference sequence). The V gene end was trimmed by 6 bases and the J gene end by 4 bases; junction bases not matched to a gene: 5. CDR3 region: CASSRQGTETQYF. CDR3 bases: TGTGCCAGTAGCCGACAGGGTACAGAGACCCAGTACTTC.

The chain links TRBV10-3 to TRBJ2-5; tentative D call: TRBD2 (5 bases). CDR1 is ENHRY, CDR2 SYGVKD, per germline. Trimming removed 2 bases at V and 2 bases at J, with 12 bases between. The CDR3 totals 15 residues. CDR3 loop: CAISEGFTGQETQYF. In nucleotides, the CDR3 is TGTGCCATCAGTGAGGGGTTTACGGGACAAGAGACCCAGTACTTC.

About this clone: The CDR3 ends on some other residue instead of the conserved phenylalanine or tryptophan, so this is likely a read error. No DNA is shown, since the ends of the CDR3 on it are uncertain; the CDR3 is the one TCRdb lists. The V gene is TRBV11-2, the J gene TRBJ2-6; the table calls TRBD2, which could not be checked here. The germline V gene has CDR1 SGHAT and CDR2 FQNNGV. Counting both end residues, the CDR3 totals 15 amino acids. CDR3: CASSTAGQRERRAVL.

V usage is TRBV5-1 and J usage is TRBJ2-1; a weak D match, TRBD1 (5 bases). Germline CDR1 SGHRS, CDR2 YFSETQ. This CDR3 comprises 15 residues. V was trimmed by 4 bases and J by 5 bases, leaving 16 bases between them. CDR3: CASSTEETAHNEQFF. CDR3 sequence (DNA): TGCGCCAGCAGCACCGAAGAGACAGCCCACAATGAGCAGTTCTTC.

The chain employs TRBV9 and TRBJ2-1, with D uncertain. This CDR3 is 12 amino acids long. V was pared by 4 bases and J by 9 bases, with 11 bases between. Germline lookup yields CDR1 SGDLS and CDR2 YYNGEE. The CDR3 protein is CASSLPPGEQFF. CDR3 sequence (DNA): TGTGCCAGCAGCCTCCCCCCAGGTGAGCAGTTCTTC.

The J gene is TRBJ2-1, the V gene TRBV7-9; D perhaps matches TRBD1 (5 bases). V lost 0 bases to trimming and J lost 2 bases, with 5 bases between them. Germline CDR1 SEHNR, CDR2 FQNEAQ (reference sequence). The CDR3 extends over 14 amino acids. CDR3 protein: CASSLAGPYNEQFF. The CDR3 DNA follows: TGTGCCAGCAGCTTAGCGGGGCCCTACAATGAGCAGTTCTTC.

This clone was recorded only once. V is TRBV7-9 and J is TRBJ2-7, with D perhaps matching TRBD1 (6 bases). CDR3 length: 12 residues. The V end was cut by 5 bases, the J end by 3 bases, with 8 bases between. Germline lookup yields CDR1 SEHNR and CDR2 FQNEAQ (reference sequence). CDR3 sequence reads: CASSEQGYEQYF. For the CDR3, the DNA is TGTGCCAGCAGCGAACAGGGCTACGAGCAGTACTTC.

This clone came up a few times. The chain is built from TRBV28 and TRBJ1-5, with D possibly being TRBD1 (6 bases). V was shortened by 4 bases and J by 7 bases, with 14 bases between the two germline ends. The V gene's germline CDR1 is MDHEN and CDR2 SYDVKM. This CDR3 spans 14 amino acids. The CDR3 loop is CASSSTGLGQPQHF. CDR3 DNA sequence: TGTGCCAGCAGTTCAACAGGGTTGGGGCAGCCCCAGCATTTT.

The V gene is TRBV29-1, the J gene TRBJ1-1; tentatively, D is TRBD1 (5 bases). The CDR3 totals 13 residues. V was trimmed by 6 bases and J by 1 base, leaving 12 bases between them. Germline assignment: CDR1 SQVTM and CDR2 ANQGSEA. CDR3 amino acids: CSVLTEQNTEAFF. CDR3 nucleotide sequence: TGCAGCGTACTGACAGAGCAGAACACTGAAGCTTTCTTT.

The V gene is TRBV6-1, the J gene TRBJ2-4, with 9 bases identical to TRBD2. The junction had 10 bases not matched to a gene; V was cut back by 4 bases and J by 3 bases. The CDR3 loop spans 17 amino acids. Per the germline V gene, CDR1 is MNHNS and CDR2 is SASEGT. CDR3 protein: CASSVEASGGFKNIQYF. The CDR3 region has the DNA TGTGCCAGCAGTGTTGAGGCAAGCGGGGGGTTCAAAAACATTCAGTACTTC.

This sequence joins TRBV5-1 and TRBJ1-1; D unclear. Trimming took off 0 bases at V and 5 bases at J, with 8 bases between the two ends. Germline CDR1 reads SGHRS; CDR2 reads YFSETQ. This CDR3 has 13 residues. The CDR3 bases are TGCGCCAGCAGCTTGGTGGAGGCGACTGAAGCTTTCTTT. Protein: CASSLVEATEAFF. The full variable domain, completed using reference TRBV5-1 and TRBJ1-1, is KAGVTQTPRYLIKTRGQQVTLSCSPISGHRSVSWYQQTPGQGLQFLFEYFSETQRNKGNFPGRFSGRQFSNSRSEMNVSTLELGDSALYLCASSLVEATEAFFGQGTRLTVV.

The rearrangement uses TRBV5-4 and TRBJ2-2; 9 positions match TRBD2. The germline gives CDR1 SGHNT, CDR2 YYREEE (reference sequence). V lost 0 bases, J lost 4 bases, and 1 base stayed unmatched. The CDR3 covers 15 residues. CDR3 DNA sequence: TGTGCCAGCAGCTTGGCACTAGCGGGCACCGGGGAGCTGTTTTTT. Translation gives CASSLALAGTGELFF.

This clone came up a few times. J is TRBJ1-2 and V is TRBV7-9; TRBD1 might be the D (6 bases). The CDR3 totals 14 residues. The V gene lost 3 bases and the J gene lost 4 bases, with 12 bases spanning the gap. Germline CDR1 SEHNR, CDR2 FQNEAQ (reference sequence). Here the CDR3 DNA reads TGTGCCAGCAGCTTTCAACAGGGTAGCTATGGCTACACCTTC. This encodes CASSFQQGSYGYTF.

The V call is TRBV6-1, the J call TRBJ2-3, with a tentative D call TRBD1 (5 bases). Germline V gene lookup returns CDR1 MNHNS and CDR2 SASEGT. Trimming pared 6 bases from V and 1 base from J, leaving 14 bases between. The CDR3 has 15 amino acids. The CDR3 is CASSLDQGGTDTQYF. CDR3 nucleotides: TGTGCCAGCAGCCTGGATCAGGGTGGCACAGATACGCAGTATTTT.

This chain links TRBV15 with TRBJ2-5; D remains unclear. The DNA end is a closer match to TRBJ2-7, so the J assignment may be wrong. Germline V gives CDR1 LNHNV, CDR2 YYDKDF (reference sequence). This CDR3 region has 12 residues. CDR3 sequence reads: CATQAPSHEQYF. CDR3 coding DNA: TGTGCCACCCAAGCGCCGTCCCACGAGCAGTACTTC.

V is TRBV6-5 and J is TRBJ2-5, with TRBD2 matching 10 bases. CDR3 length equals 16 residues. The germline V gene encodes CDR1 MNHEY and CDR2 SVGAGI. Trimming took 0 bases from V and 5 from J; bases not matched to a gene: 6. CDR3 amino acids: CASSYSGLAGAETQYF. The DNA for the CDR3 is TGTGCCAGCAGTTACTCGGGGCTAGCGGGAGCTGAGACCCAGTACTTC.